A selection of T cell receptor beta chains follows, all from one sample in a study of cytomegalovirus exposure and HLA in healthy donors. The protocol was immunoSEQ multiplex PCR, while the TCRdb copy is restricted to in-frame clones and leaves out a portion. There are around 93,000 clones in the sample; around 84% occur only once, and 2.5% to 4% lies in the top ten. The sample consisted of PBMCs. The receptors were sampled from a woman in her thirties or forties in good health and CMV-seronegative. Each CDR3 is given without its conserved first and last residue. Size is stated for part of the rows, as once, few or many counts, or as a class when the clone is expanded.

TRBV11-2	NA	ASSLGTGGVFTGANVLT
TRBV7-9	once	ASSRLGDRGRYEQY
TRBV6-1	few	ASTQEGSANEKLF
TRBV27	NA	ASSLGLASYEQY
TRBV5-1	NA	ASYRGQPPRDEQF
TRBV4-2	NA	ASSRAGTGAYEQY
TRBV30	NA	AWGSDGINTEAF
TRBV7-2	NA	ASSSPLGTGGYT
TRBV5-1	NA	ASSLGAGNQPQH
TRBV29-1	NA	SVERTGVKGEQY
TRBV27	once	ASRNRGGTGTNYGYT
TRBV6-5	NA	ASSYVSGVGDTQY
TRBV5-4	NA	ASSLGAGGEKLF
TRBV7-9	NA	ASSGDRKGGYT
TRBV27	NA	ASSLVPGGETQY
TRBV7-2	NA	ASSLVATINEKLF
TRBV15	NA	ATSPAGSYEQY
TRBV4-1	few	ASSQNPTAGYEQY
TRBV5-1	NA	ASSSRGQGIYEQY
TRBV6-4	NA	ASSPTTGTGTDTQY
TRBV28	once	ASSLQGHGYT
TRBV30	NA	AWSAGTGFGYT
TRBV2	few	ASSEANRMTEAF